Presented here are 20 T cell receptor beta chains from one specimen sequenced in a study of early T cells in non-severe SARS-CoV-2 infection (dated by TCRdb to 2020 to 2023). The library was obtained by 5' RACE. The sequencing machine was a NextSeq 500. TCRdb reran the public reads through fastp at Q25 and MiXCR, keeping productive beta chains. One record per CDR3 amino acid sequence lists the most common genes and DNA. The sample table lists around 82,000 distinct CDR3 sequences, roughly 15% of them with a count of one. The ten largest account for 0.45% to 0.75% of the sample. Sequencing used whole blood. Receptors originate from an adult who was a healthcare worker with PCR-confirmed SARS-CoV-2 infection or an uninfected control (not recorded which).

This clonotype has ten or more counts. The V call is TRBV27, the J call TRBJ1-6; unclear D gene. The ends were cut back, 8 bases at V and 8 bases at J, with 10 bases in the middle. Germline V gene sequence: CDR1 MNHEY, CDR2 SMNVEV (reference sequence). This CDR3 has 12 amino acids. The CDR3 DNA sequence: TGTGCCAGCTCGGGGAGCCATTCACCCCTCCACTTT. This gives the protein CASSGSHSPLHF.

The sample holds a few counts of this clonotype. The chain couples TRBV9 to TRBJ2-1; 9 bases match TRBD1. Per germline, CDR1 SGDLS and CDR2 YYNGEE. CDR3 length: 16 residues. Trimming took 7 bases from V and 5 from J; bases not matched to a gene: 13. CDR3 in DNA: TGTGCCAGCGCCCGCCGCTGGGACAGGGATAACAATGAGCAGTTCTTC. Amino acid sequence: CASARRWDRDNNEQFF.

This clonotype was seen ten or more times. This sequence joins TRBV10-1 and TRBJ1-1; 8 bases line up with TRBD1. Losses at the gene ends were 3 bases for V and 2 bases for J; bases not matched to a gene: 5. From germline, CDR1 is WNHNN and CDR2 SYGVQD (reference sequence). The CDR3 totals 15 residues. Written as DNA, the CDR3 is TGCGCCAGCAGTGACGGACAGGGACCTAACACTGAAGCTTTCTTT. Amino acid sequence: CASSDGQGPNTEAFF.

The CDR3 region has the DNA TGTGCCAGCAGTGACTACAATGAGCAGTTCTTC. This encodes CASSDYNEQFF. The rearrangement links TRBV2 to TRBJ2-1, with no clear D. V lost 3 bases and J 3 bases, leaving 0 bases between the germline ends. Looked up from germline, CDR1 is SNHLY and CDR2 is FYNNEI. The CDR3 is 11 residues long. Drawing the rest from reference TRBV2 and TRBJ2-1, the complete variable domain is EPEVTQTPSHQVTQMGQEVILRCVPISNHLYFYWYRQILGQKVEFLVSFYNNEISEKSEIFDDQFSVERPDGSNFTLKIRSTKLEDSAMYFCASSDYNEQFFGPGTRLTVL.

This clonotype has ten or more counts. This chain joins TRBV24-1 and TRBJ2-2, with a possible D match to TRBD2 (5 bases). V gave up 1 base and J gave up 1 base, with 6 bases separating them. Germline assignment: CDR1 KGHDR and CDR2 SFDVKD. CDR3 length equals 15 residues. As DNA, the CDR3 is TGTGCCACCAGTGATTTCGCGGGGAACACCGGGGAGCTGTTTTTT. Translating it yields CATSDFAGNTGELFF.

This clonotype was seen repeatedly, ten times or more. J is TRBJ1-1 and V is TRBV20-1; D gene unclear. This CDR3 has 14 residues. V was shortened by 2 bases and J by 3 bases, with 13 bases between the two germline ends. Germline V gene sequence: CDR1 DFQATT, CDR2 SNEGSKA (reference sequence). The CDR3 DNA is TGCAGTGCTAGACGGGCAGCCCTGGACACTGAAGCTTTCTTT. Encoded protein: CSARRAALDTEAFF.

The genes are TRBV11-2 and TRBJ2-7; D unclear. The length of the CDR3 is 13 residues. Germline CDR1 reads SGHAT; CDR2 reads FQNNGV. The CDR3 sequence: CASSLDPLYEQCV. CDR3 coding DNA: TGTGCCAGCAGTCTCGACCCCCTCTACGAGCAGTGCGTC.

The chain couples TRBV20-1 to TRBJ1-2; TRBD1 matches at 7 bases. The germline V gene encodes CDR1 DFQATT and CDR2 SNEGSKA (reference sequence). The CDR3 sequence is 14 residues long. V was pared by 6 bases and J by 1 base, with 8 bases of the junction left unmatched. The CDR3, as DNA: TGCAGTGCGAAGGGGGACAGAAGTAACTATGGCTACACCTTC. It encodes CSAKGDRSNYGYTF.

This clonotype was detected a few times. The gene calls are TRBV2 and TRBJ1-5, with D possibly matching TRBD1 (5 bases). V shed 3 bases and J shed 4 bases, with 16 bases lying between them. Germline V gene data show CDR1 as SNHLY and CDR2 as FYNNEI. The CDR3 consists of 16 residues. CDR3 region: CASSDQGRAGNQPQHF. For the CDR3, the DNA is TGTGCCAGCAGTGACCAGGGCCGGGCGGGGAATCAGCCCCAGCATTTT.

This clonotype was picked up many times. The V call is TRBV5-5, the J call TRBJ2-5, with 7 bases identical to TRBD1. Germline assignment: CDR1 SGHKS and CDR2 YYEKEE (reference sequence). V dropped 1 base and J dropped 5; count of bases not matched to a gene: 11. The CDR3 sequence is 16 residues long. The CDR3 DNA reads as TGTGCCAGCAGCTTGTATGGGGTGACAGGGTTGGAGACCCAGTACTTC. Translating gives CASSLYGVTGLETQYF.

The J gene is TRBJ1-1, the V gene TRBV11-2, with D uncertain. Per germline, CDR1 SGHAT and CDR2 FQNNGV. V lost 1 base and J lost 1, with 10 bases in between. The CDR3 is 15 amino acids. The CDR3 nucleotides read TGTGCCAGCAGCTTAGTTGGTTTGGGGAACACTGAAGCTTTCTTT. This translates into CASSLVGLGNTEAFF.

Of note for this clonotype: This may be a read error: a much more frequent sequence differs by one nucleotide. The chain joins TRBV12-3 or TRBV12-4 to TRBJ2-4; weak D call: TRBD1 (6 bases). CDR3 length: 15 amino acids. CDR3 sequence: CANSRDTLAKNIQYF. CDR3 DNA sequence: TGTGCCAACAGTCGGGACACCTTAGCCAAAAACATTCAGTACTTC.

This clonotype was seen ten or more times. The chain combines TRBV20-1 with TRBJ1-1; D is unclear. The CDR3 contains 14 residues. Deletions cut 0 bases from V and 6 bases from J, with 14 bases between. From germline, CDR1 is DFQATT and CDR2 SNEGSKA (reference sequence). The chain's CDR3 is CSARDAVGRAEAFF. In nucleotides, the CDR3 is TGCAGTGCTAGAGATGCAGTCGGACGGGCTGAAGCTTTCTTT.

The chain employs TRBV15 and TRBJ2-3; the D call may be TRBD1 or TRBD2 (5 bases each). Between the trimmed V and J ends, which lost 3 bases and 6 bases, there was a span of 19 bases. Germline CDR1 is LNHNV and CDR2 is YYDKDF (reference sequence). The CDR3 contains 16 residues. In nucleotides, the CDR3 is TGTGCCACCAGCAGCAGAGTGGGGGTCTCAGGGGATACGCAGTATTTT. It encodes CATSSRVGVSGDTQYF.

The chain has TRBV20-1 and TRBJ2-7, with 7 bases fitting TRBD1. Germline CDR1 DFQATT, CDR2 SNEGSKA (reference sequence). The CDR3 extends over 13 amino acids. V shed 6 bases and J 1 base; nucleotides not matched to a gene: 6. CDR3 DNA sequence: TGCAGTGCCACAGGGGACCTTTCCTACGAGCAGTACGTC. Its protein product is CSATGDLSYEQYV.

This clonotype was picked up a small number of times. The chain uses TRBV5-5 and TRBJ2-3; the D is unclear. From germline, CDR1 is SGHKS and CDR2 YYEKEE (reference sequence). This CDR3 comprises 16 residues. V lost 0 bases and J lost 2, with 13 bases in between. The CDR3 nucleotides read TGTGCCAGCAGCTTGGACAGTCTCCTCCTCACAGATACGCAGTATTTT. It is translated as CASSLDSLLLTDTQYF.

The chain joins TRBV3-1 to TRBJ1-5, with 7 bases matching TRBD1. Looked up from germline, CDR1 is LGHDT and CDR2 is YNNKEL (reference sequence). The CDR3 has 17 residues. V was clipped by 1 base and J by 2 bases; unmatched bases: 8. The CDR3 sequence: CASSQGRGQRGNQPQHF. DNA for the CDR3: TGTGCCAGCAGCCAAGGACGGGGACAGAGGGGCAATCAGCCCCAGCATTTT.

This clonotype was recorded a few times. V gene TRBV20-1 combines with J gene TRBJ1-1, with D hard to call. V lost 0 bases, J lost 0 bases, and 11 bases lay in between. The CDR3 extends over 15 amino acids. Per germline, CDR1 DFQATT and CDR2 SNEGSKA (reference sequence). The CDR3 sequence: CSARDLRDLNTEAFF. DNA of the CDR3: TGCAGTGCTAGAGATCTCCGGGATCTGAACACTGAAGCTTTCTTT.

This clonotype was observed a handful of times. This rearrangement joins TRBV4-1 to TRBJ2-7, with 7 bases lining up with TRBD1. Germline CDR1 is MGHRA and CDR2 is YSYEKL. The CDR3 is 16 amino acids. V lost 5 bases to trimming and J lost 4 bases; unmatched junction nucleotides: 14. The CDR3 DNA follows: TGCGCCAGCAGCGCCGCAGACAGGGAAGGTTTATACGAGCAGTACGTC. Translation gives CASSAADREGLYEQYV.

As concerns this clonotype: Germline and junction disagree at one end, which may indicate a read error. V and J are TRBV4-1 and TRBJ2-6, with 7 bases matching TRBD2. The CDR3 is 18 residues long. Germline CDR1 and CDR2: MGHRA and YSYEKL. The CDR3 DNA reads TGCGCCAGCAGCCAAGATCGGGGGGTTAACTCTGGGACCAACGTCCTGACTTTC. Its protein product is CASSQDRGVNSGTNVLTF.